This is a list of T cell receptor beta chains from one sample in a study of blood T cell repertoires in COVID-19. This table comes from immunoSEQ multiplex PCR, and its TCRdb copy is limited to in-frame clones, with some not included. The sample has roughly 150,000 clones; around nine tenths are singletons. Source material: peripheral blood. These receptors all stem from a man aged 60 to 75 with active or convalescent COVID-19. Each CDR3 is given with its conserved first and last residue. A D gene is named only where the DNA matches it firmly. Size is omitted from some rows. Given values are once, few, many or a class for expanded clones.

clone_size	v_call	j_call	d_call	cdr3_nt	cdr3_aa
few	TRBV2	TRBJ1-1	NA	TGTGCCAGCAGTGAAAGGAGGGCCACTGAAGCTTTCTTT	CASSERRATEAFF
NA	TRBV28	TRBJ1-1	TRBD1	TGTGCCAGCAACGACAGGGGCCGGATTAACTCTGAAGCTTTCTTT	CASNDRGRINSEAFF
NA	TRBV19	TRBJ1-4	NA	TGTGCCAGTAGTGGCGGGCCAGACTATAATGAAAAACTGTTTTTT	CASSGGPDYNEKLFF
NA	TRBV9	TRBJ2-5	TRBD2	TGTGCCAGCAGTCTCTTGGAGGGAGGGAGTGGAGAGACCCAGTACTTC	CASSLLEGGSGETQYF
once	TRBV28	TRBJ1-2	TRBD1	TGTGCCAGCAGCTCCCGTACAGGGGGCACTTACTATGGCTACACCTTC	CASSSRTGGTYYGYTF
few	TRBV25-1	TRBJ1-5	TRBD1	TGTGCCAGCAGTGATCACAGGGGTGGGAGCAATCAGCCCCAGCATTTT	CASSDHRGGSNQPQHF
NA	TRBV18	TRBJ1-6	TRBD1	TGTGCCAGCTCACCAAGGACAGGGGGAAATTCACCCCTCCACTTT	CASSPRTGGNSPLHF
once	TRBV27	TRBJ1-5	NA	TGTGCCAGCCGAAGGGACACGAGCAATCAGCCCCAGCATTTT	CASRRDTSNQPQHF
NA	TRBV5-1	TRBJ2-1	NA	TGCGCCAGCAGCTTACAACCAACAGGGGGGGGTTACAATGAGCAGTTCTTC	CASSLQPTGGGYNEQFF
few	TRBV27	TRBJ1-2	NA	TGTGCCAGCAGTGTCACCGGGACTAAAGGCTACACCTTC	CASSVTGTKGYTF
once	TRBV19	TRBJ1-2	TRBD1	TGTGCCAGTAGTCCGACAGGGGTGAACTATGGCTACACCTTC	CASSPTGVNYGYTF
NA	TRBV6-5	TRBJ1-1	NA	TGTGCCAGCAGCTCCAGGCTTACTGAAGCTTTCTTT	CASSSRLTEAFF
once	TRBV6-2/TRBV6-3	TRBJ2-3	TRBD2	TGTGCCAGCAGTTACCTGACTAGCGGGGGCACAGATACGCAGTATTTT	CASSYLTSGGTDTQYF
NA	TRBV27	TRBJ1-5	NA	TGTGCCAGCAGTTTGGGCAGGGTGGGTCAGCCCCAGCATTTT	CASSLGRVGQPQHF
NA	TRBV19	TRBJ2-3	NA	TGTGCCAGTAGTATCGGAGGGGGCCGCGGAGATACGCAGTATTTT	CASSIGGGRGDTQYF
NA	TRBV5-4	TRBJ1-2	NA	TGTGCCAGCAGCTTGGAGGGACTGTACTACACCTTC	CASSLEGLYYTF
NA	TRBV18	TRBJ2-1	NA	TGTGCCAGCTCACCATCGGGGGGCCCCCTTGTTGCTGAGCAGTTCTTC	CASSPSGGPLVAEQFF
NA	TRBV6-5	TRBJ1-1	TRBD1	TGTGCCAGCACACCCTACCGACAGGGAACAGCTTTCTTT	CASTPYRQGTAFF
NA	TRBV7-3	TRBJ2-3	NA	TGTGCCAGCAGCCCTCCGGGGGCAGATACGCAGTATTTT	CASSPPGADTQYF
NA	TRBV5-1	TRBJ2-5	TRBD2	TGCGCCAGCAGCTTGGCGCCTAGCGGGAGGGGAGAGACCCAGTACTTC	CASSLAPSGRGETQYF